This T cell receptor (beta chain) is drawn from a study of blood T cell repertoires in COVID-19. Study as a whole: Acute-phase and convalescent COVID-19 samples originated in the United States, Italy and Spain. Sample material is recorded as cDNA or gDNA derived from T cells, B-cell-depleted T cells, or PBMCs.

Per the authors' pipeline: Amplification with reference gene primers provided the estimates of nucleated cell counts. Sequencing used immunoSEQ multiplex PCR; TCRdb keeps in-frame clones, though not all of them. The D gene and trimming were derived from the DNA, and the V and J assignments and clone size from that table. The profile shows fewer than 180,000 clones, 75% to 90% of them singletons. Germline lookup yields CDR1 SGHAT and CDR2 FQNNGV. The CDR3 is made up of 15 amino acids. V shed 5 bases and J 8 bases; nucleotides not matched to a gene: 9. The sequence was collected from a man aged 70 or older with acute or convalescent COVID-19. Material: peripheral blood. The chain uses TRBV11-2 and TRBJ1-6; 7 bases line up with TRBD1. CDR3 nucleotides: TGTGCCAGCAGCCTTACCGGGACAGTGGATTCACCCCTCCACTTT. Amino acid sequence: CASSLTGTVDSPLHF. Variable domain in full (rest from reference TRBV11-2 and TRBJ1-6): EAGVAQSPRYKIIEKRQSVAFWCNPISGHATLYWYQQILGQGPKLLIQFQNNGVVDDSQLPKDRFSAERLKGVDSTLKIQPAKLEDSAVYLCASSLTGTVDSPLHFGNGTRLTVT.